This T cell receptor (beta chain) originates from a study of T cell responses to AZD1222 COVID-19 vaccine. Study in general: Second-dose schedules of about 4 or about 12 weeks were combined.

The method was immunoSEQ multiplex PCR; TCRdb's version includes in-frame clones alone and lacks a portion of them. The sample holds 100,000 or so clones; 90% are singletons and the top ten take 1% to 1.5%. The CDR3 is 17 residues long. The trim removed 5 bases at V and 1 base at J, leaving 7 bases unmatched. Germline loops: CDR1 SGHTA, CDR2 FQGNSA. The TCR comes from an adult in good health. The chain uses TRBV7-2 and TRBJ2-1; 11 bases agree with TRBD2. The sample consisted of peripheral blood, taken on day 0 of AZD1222 vaccination. The CDR3 nucleotides are TGTGCCAGCAGCCGTAGCGGGGGGGCCGGGTCCTACAATGAGCAGTTCTTC. Translating it yields CASSRSGGAGSYNEQFF.